The sequence of this T cell receptor (beta chain) was determined in a study of cytomegalovirus exposure and HLA in healthy donors. Looked up from germline, CDR1 is MGHRA and CDR2 is YSYEKL. The V segment lost 2 bases and the J segment 0 bases; nucleotides outside the gene matches: 1. This CDR3 has 15 residues. Findings and limits, study-wide: A later look showed TCR association rates differing by HLA locus, highest for DRB1 and lowest for HLA-C. Earlier analysis looked at TCR beta V segments, and most were productive about 87% or about 30% of the time. Cytomegalovirus-associated TCR beta chains were listed, numbering 150 to 200. Some highly shared sequence variants likely arose as a pipeline artifact.

Points on this clone: Its antigen is unidentified.

With 60 Vbeta and 13 Jbeta primers, the PCR was carried out. TCRdb keeps only in-frame clones here, not all; method: immunoSEQ multiplex PCR. The sample records about 130,000 clones, 80% being singletons. Sequencing was done on a sample of PBMCs. The source is a woman aged 40 to 55 in good health and CMV-seronegative. J is TRBJ2-3 and V is TRBV4-1; TRBD1 matches at 8 bases. DNA of the CDR3: TGCGCCAGCAGCCAACGACAGGGGAGCACAGATACGCAGTATTTT. Protein product: CASSQRQGSTDTQYF.